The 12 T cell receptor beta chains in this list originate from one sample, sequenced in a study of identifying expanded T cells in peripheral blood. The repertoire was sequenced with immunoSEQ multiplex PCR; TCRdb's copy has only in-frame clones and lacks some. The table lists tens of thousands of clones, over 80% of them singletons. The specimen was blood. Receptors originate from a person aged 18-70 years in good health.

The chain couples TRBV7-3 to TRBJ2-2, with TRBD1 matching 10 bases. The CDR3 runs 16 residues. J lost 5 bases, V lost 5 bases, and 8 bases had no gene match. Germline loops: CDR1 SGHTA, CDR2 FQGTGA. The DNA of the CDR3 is TGTGCCAGCAGCCCCTGGACAGGGGGAAATACCGGGGAGCTGTTTTTT. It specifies CASSPWTGGNTGELFF.

CDR3 sequence reads: CSHSRTGQPDYEQYV. The CDR3 coding sequence is TGCAGCCATTCCAGGACGGGACAACCCGATTACGAGCAGTACGTC. This sequence joins TRBV29-1 and TRBJ2-7, with D tentatively TRBD1 (6 bases). This CDR3 spans 15 amino acids. Looked up from germline, CDR1 is SQVTM and CDR2 is ANQGSEA. The V end lost 8 bases, the J end lost 4 bases, and 24 bases lay between the germline ends.

This CDR3 is CASSVAPYERGVGETQYF. In DNA form, the CDR3 reads TGTGCCAGCAGCGTAGCCCCTTATGAACGGGGGGTTGGGGAGACCCAGTACTTC. The rearrangement uses TRBV9 and TRBJ2-5; the match to TRBD2 covers 7 bases. Per the germline V gene, CDR1 is SGDLS and CDR2 is YYNGEE. J lost 5 bases, V lost 0 bases, and 16 bases had no gene match. The CDR3 totals 18 residues.

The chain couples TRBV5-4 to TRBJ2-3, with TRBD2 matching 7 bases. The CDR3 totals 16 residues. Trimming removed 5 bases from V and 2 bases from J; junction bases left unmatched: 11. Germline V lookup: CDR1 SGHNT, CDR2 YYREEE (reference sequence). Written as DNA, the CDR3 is TGTGCCAGCAGGCTGGGGGGGGGTAGTCCCACAGATACGCAGTATTTT. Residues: CASRLGGGSPTDTQYF. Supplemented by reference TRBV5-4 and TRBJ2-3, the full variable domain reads ETGVTQSPTHLIKTRGQQVTLRCSSQSGHNTVSWYQQALGQGPQFIFQYYREEENGRGNFPPRFSGLQFPNYSSELNVNALELDDSALYLCASRLGGGSPTDTQYFGPGTRLTVL.

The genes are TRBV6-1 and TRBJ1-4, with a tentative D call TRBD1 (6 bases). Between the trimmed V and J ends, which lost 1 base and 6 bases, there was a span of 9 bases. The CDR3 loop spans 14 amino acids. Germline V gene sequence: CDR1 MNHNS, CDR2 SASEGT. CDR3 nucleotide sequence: TGTGCCAGCAGTGAAGGACAGGCGTATGAAAAACTGTTTTTT. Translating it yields CASSEGQAYEKLFF.

In nucleotides, the CDR3 is TGTGCCAGCGGGGACAGGGGGGCAAACACCATATATTTT. This codes for CASGDRGANTIYF. V usage is TRBV2 and J usage is TRBJ1-3; 11 bases map to TRBD1. CDR1 and CDR2 from the germline V gene are SNHLY and FYNNEI. This CDR3 is built from 13 residues. The J segment lost 6 bases and the V segment lost 8 bases, leaving 3 bases of the junction unmatched.

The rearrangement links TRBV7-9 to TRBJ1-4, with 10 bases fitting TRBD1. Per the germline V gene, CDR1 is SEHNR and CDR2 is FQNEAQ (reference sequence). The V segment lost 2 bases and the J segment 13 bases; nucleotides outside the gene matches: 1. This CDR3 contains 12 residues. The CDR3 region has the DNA TGTGCCAGCAGCTTATGGACAGGGGGACTGTTTTTT. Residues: CASSLWTGGLFF.

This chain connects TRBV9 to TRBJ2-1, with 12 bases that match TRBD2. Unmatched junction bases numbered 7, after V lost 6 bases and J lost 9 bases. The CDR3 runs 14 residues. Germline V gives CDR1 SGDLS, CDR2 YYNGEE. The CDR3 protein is CASNPSGGAGEQFF. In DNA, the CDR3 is TGTGCCAGCAATCCTAGCGGGGGGGCCGGTGAGCAGTTCTTC.

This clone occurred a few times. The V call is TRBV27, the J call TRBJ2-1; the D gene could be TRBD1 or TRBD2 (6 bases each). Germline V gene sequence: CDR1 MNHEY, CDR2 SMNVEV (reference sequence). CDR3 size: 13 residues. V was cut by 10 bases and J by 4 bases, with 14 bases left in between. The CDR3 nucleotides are TGTGCCACCCGATGGGGGGCGTACAATGAGCAGTTCTTC. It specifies CATRWGAYNEQFF.

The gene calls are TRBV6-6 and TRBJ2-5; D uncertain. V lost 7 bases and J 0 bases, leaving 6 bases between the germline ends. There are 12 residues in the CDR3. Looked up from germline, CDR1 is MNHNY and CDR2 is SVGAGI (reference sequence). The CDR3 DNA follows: TGTGCCAGCAAAGGGTACCAAGAGACCCAGTACTTC. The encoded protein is CASKGYQETQYF.

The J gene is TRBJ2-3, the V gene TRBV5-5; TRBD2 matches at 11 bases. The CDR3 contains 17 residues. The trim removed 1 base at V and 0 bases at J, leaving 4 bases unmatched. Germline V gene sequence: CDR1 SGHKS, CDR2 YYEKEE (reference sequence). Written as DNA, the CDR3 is TGTGCCAGCAGCTTGAGGCTAGCGGGGGGAAGCACAGATACGCAGTATTTT. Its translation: CASSLRLAGGSTDTQYF.

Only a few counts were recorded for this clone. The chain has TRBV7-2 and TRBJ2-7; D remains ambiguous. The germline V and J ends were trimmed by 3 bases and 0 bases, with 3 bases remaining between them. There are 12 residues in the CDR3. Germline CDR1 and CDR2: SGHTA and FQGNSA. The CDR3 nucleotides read TGTGCCAGCAGCTTTAGCTCCTACGAGCAGTACTTC. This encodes CASSFSSYEQYF. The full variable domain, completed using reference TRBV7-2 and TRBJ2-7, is GAGVSQSPSNKVTEKGKDVELRCDPISGHTALYWYRQSLGQGLEFLIYFQGNSAPDKSGLPSDRFSAERTGGSVSTLTIQRTQQEDSAVYLCASSFSSYEQYFGPGTRLTVT.